The clone carrying this T cell receptor beta chain has a count of ten or more. Its antigen is not known. The data are from a study of regulatory T cells in long-lasting Graves disease. The study, taken as a whole, reports: Only peripheral blood was studied, not thyroid tissue. Authors noted too few samples as a limitation.

Time point given: newly diagnosed GD, antithyroid drugs for less than 3 months. RNA isolated from PBMCs was used to make the TCR library. Patients came from an endocrinology department in Xi'an, China. Arm-PCR with iRepertoire HTBI primers amplified the CDR3 regions for these TCR beta libraries. In TCRdb, the multiplex PCR reads were re-called with MiXCR into one record per CDR3 protein. The repertoire includes 350,000 to 400,000 distinct CDR3 sequences, roughly 15% of them detected once, and 22% sits in the top ten. Sequenced here: peripheral blood mononuclear cells (PBMCs), sampled at new diagnosis, from a patient treated with antithyroid drugs. The sequence was collected from a female donor with Graves disease.

The CDR3 sequence: CASSLAPRSGSYEQYF. CDR3 in DNA: TGCGCCAGCAGCTTGGCCCCTAGGAGCGGAAGCTACGAGCAGTACTTC. The chain links TRBV5-1 to TRBJ2-7; TRBD2 might be the D (5 bases). Germline CDR1 SGHRS, CDR2 YFSETQ. Trimming took 0 bases from V and 3 from J, leaving 16 bases between them. There are 16 residues in the CDR3.